The T cell receptor beta chain under discussion was sequenced for a study of shared T cell receptors in the human thymus (dated by TCRdb to about 2021). General notes on the study: The study examined how self-reactive, shared T-cell receptor alpha chains are generated in the human thymus.

As regards this clone: Its antigen is currently not known. The record has no base qualities; no much larger clone is one base away.

Library construction relied on the immunoSEQ multiplex PCR assay. TCRdb carries this immuneACCESS record with in-frame sequences only. Its versions omit some clonotypes, under half of them owing to an unresolved V gene in the studies checked, with the rest unexplained. This sample holds 500,000 to 750,000 clones; 70% to 90% were observed only once. The ten largest clones take up about 0.01% of the sample. CDR1 MNHEY and CDR2 SMNVEV were looked up in the germline V gene (reference sequence). Relative to germline, V is 6 bases shorter and J is 6 bases shorter, with 8 bases between their ends. Taken from cysteine to phenylalanine, the CDR3 has 11 residues. The sequence is cut down to CDR3 DNA, 33 bases in frame from base 1. The data were also submitted as part of a second study, on human thymus T cells. The second paper states: Immunologically healthy infants undergoing open corrective cardiac surgery for congenital heart defects in Finland were used as donors. Thymus tissue was collected as surgical resects that were removed during corrective cardiac surgery. Both the thymic and the peripheral blood repertoires appeared to show biased V and J gene segment usage. The related research found that thymic TCR repertoires overlapped highly between unrelated individuals. TCR alpha and beta repertoires from under 10 infant thymus samples and four related peripheral blood samples were characterized in the study. Donor ages ranged from about 7 to 250 days, and the cohort comprised roughly six male and a couple of female infants. Thymocytes were mechanically released from the tissue and were stored as pellets of about 9-33 million cells at -70 degrees C. Genomic DNA was extracted from frozen cell pellets with a QIAsymphony instrument. TCRB and TCRAD loci were amplified from a standardized quantity of quality-controlled genomic DNA using the immunoSEQ multiplex PCR assay. The V(D)J region was spanned by amplicons of a length sufficient to cover the CDR3 and to identify V and J genes. The commercial immunoSEQ service was used to sequence amplicons on an Illumina platform. Primer bias and sequencing errors were corrected as previously described, and TCRAD and TCRB definitions were based on the IMGT database. The repertoires were analysed using immunoSEQ Analyzer 3.0 and VDJTools for basic statistics, V/J segment usage, diversity estimates, rarefaction and pairwise overlap. To estimate diversity, the Chao1, ChaoE, Efron-Thisted, Shannon and inverse Simpson indices were applied, and diversity was also estimated on datasets down-sampled to the smallest sample. For repertoire overlap, CDR3 nucleotide sequence, V gene and J gene had to match strictly, and clustering was done by Jaccard-based multidimensional scaling. On average, roughly 810,000 unique TCRB clonotypes were obtained from thymus samples, compared with roughly 84,000 from blood samples.

The V gene is TRBV27 and the J gene is TRBJ1-1, with the D gene not confidently named. This receptor was identified in a boy in the first two years of life with a congenital heart defect. Donor details come from another sample of the same person, matched by shared clones. Sequencing input: thymocytes. The CDR3 region reads CASRRGAEAFF. The DNA sequence follows: TGTGCCAGCAGACGTGGAGCTGAAGCTTTCTTT.